What follows are 27 T cell receptor beta chains derived from one specimen sequenced in a study of shared clonotypes between healthy human individuals (dated by TCRdb to between 2020 and 2021). To prepare the library, the immunoSEQ multiplex PCR assay was applied. TCRdb provides this immuneACCESS table in a form limited to in-frame rearrangements. Some clones are lacking; in checked studies, under half of them reflect an unresolved V gene, and why the rest are absent is not known. This sample is represented by some 2.4 million clones; 90% to 95% of them were singletons. About 0.39% of the sample rests with the top ten. Sequencing was done on a sample of naive CD4+ T cells from PBMCs. The meaning of the sample's cell subset or site label: CD45RA+ positively selected. The receptors shown here come from a man aged 18 to 30 in good health. Some clones in this sample may be carry-over from other donors' samples.

The V gene is TRBV5-1, the J gene TRBJ2-3; 7 bases match TRBD2. The CDR3 contains 15 residues. Germline V gene sequence: CDR1 SGHRS, CDR2 YFSETQ. J was trimmed by 0 bases and V by 4 bases; bases with no gene match: 5. CDR3 sequence reads: CASSREVSSTDTQYF. CDR3 sequence (DNA): TGCGCCAGCAGCCGGGAGGTATCTAGCACAGATACGCAGTATTTT.

As to this clone: The same CDR3 can be traced to other DNA sequences in this sample. The chain links TRBV7-2 to TRBJ2-3; D remains ambiguous. CDR3 size: 13 residues. V lost 1 base and J 2 bases, leaving 4 bases between the germline ends. In germline, CDR1 is SGHTA, CDR2 FQGNSA. CDR3 sequence: CASSLVFTDTQYF. CDR3 coding DNA: TGTGCCAGCAGCTTAGTTTTCACAGATACGCAGTATTTT.

In this sample, this clone turned up a few times. This rearrangement joins TRBV9 to TRBJ2-3; unclear D gene. Trimming left V 5 bases short and J 7 bases short, with 8 bases between. CDR1 is SGDLS, CDR2 YYNGEE, per germline. CDR3 length: 11 residues. The CDR3 loop is CASSTGYTQYF. CDR3 nucleotide sequence: TGTGCCAGCAGTACGGGTTATACGCAGTATTTT.

This clone was counted only a few times. The chain recombines TRBV5-1 with TRBJ1-1; 9 bases map to TRBD1. Germline values: CDR1 SGHRS, CDR2 YFSETQ. This CDR3 is built from 15 residues. Unmatched junction bases numbered 10, after V lost 4 bases and J lost 6 bases. As DNA, the CDR3 is TGCGCCAGCAGCCCCACCGGGACAGGGTACGCTGAAGCTTTCTTT. Encoded protein: CASSPTGTGYAEAFF.

Concerning this clone: At the DNA level, this CDR3 is encoded by other sequences in the same sample as well. The chain uses TRBV28 and TRBJ1-4, with D possibly matching TRBD1 (5 bases). The CDR3 runs to 14 residues. The ends were cut back, 2 bases at V and 8 bases at J, with 12 bases in the middle. Germline CDR1 MDHEN, CDR2 SYDVKM. CDR3 coding DNA: TGTGCCAGCAGTTTAGGGCAGGGTCGAGAAAAACTGTTTTTT. Residues: CASSLGQGREKLFF.

The J gene is TRBJ1-1, the V gene TRBV5-1; tentative D call: TRBD1 (6 bases). CDR1 and CDR2 (germline): SGHRS, YFSETQ. The CDR3 length is 12 residues. Between the trimmed V and J ends, which lost 3 bases and 9 bases, there was a span of 12 bases. This CDR3 is CASSSKGTKAFF. CDR3 bases: TGCGCCAGCAGCTCCAAGGGGACAAAAGCTTTCTTT.

J is TRBJ1-4 and V is TRBV28; 7 positions agree with TRBD1. CDR3 length equals 15 residues. The germline V gene encodes CDR1 MDHEN and CDR2 SYDVKM. The V segment lost 6 bases and the J segment 5 bases; nucleotides outside the gene matches: 9. The CDR3 here is CASREATGKNEKLFF. Written as DNA, the CDR3 is TGTGCCAGCAGGGAGGCGACAGGGAAAAATGAAAAACTGTTTTTT. The variable domain in full, with the rest retrieved from reference TRBV28 and TRBJ1-4, is DVKVTQSSRYLVKRTGEKVFLECVQDMDHENMFWYRQDPGLGLRLIYFSYDVKMKEKGDIPEGYSVSREKKERFSLILESASTNQTSMYLCASREATGKNEKLFFGSGTQLSVL.

This chain connects TRBV25-1 to TRBJ2-3; 9 bases map to TRBD1. V lost 10 bases and J lost 2; bases outside the gene matches: 10. The CDR3 has 15 amino acids. Per germline, CDR1 MGHDK and CDR2 SYGVNS. CDR3 bases: TGTGCCACCGTGGACAGGGGCCTGGTCACAGATACGCAGTATTTT. It is translated as CATVDRGLVTDTQYF. Based on the CDR3 plus reference TRBV25-1 and TRBJ2-3, the full variable domain is EADIYQTPRYLVIGTGKKITLECSQTMGHDKMYWYQQDPGMELHLIHYSYGVNSTEKGDLSSESTVSRIRTEHFPLTLESARPSHTSQYLCATVDRGLVTDTQYFGPGTRLTVL.

CDR3 sequence reads: CASSGGYTDTQYF. The CDR3 DNA is TGTGCCAGCTCGGGAGGGTACACAGATACGCAGTATTTT. V usage is TRBV2 and J usage is TRBJ2-3; 8 bases match TRBD2. Germline values: CDR1 SNHLY, CDR2 FYNNEI. Germline trimming cut 8 bases from V and 2 bases from J; bases unmatched to any gene: 3. The CDR3 covers 13 residues.

J is TRBJ1-2 and V is TRBV6-5, with a weak D call TRBD1 (5 bases). The CDR3 has 14 residues. Germline V CDR1 and CDR2: MNHEY, SVGAGI. Deletions cut 7 bases from V and 6 bases from J, with 18 bases between. The CDR3 nucleotides are TGTGCCAGCACTCCCTCGGGGGGGAGGGATGGCTACACCTTC. It codes for CASTPSGGRDGYTF.

The V gene is TRBV4-1, the J gene TRBJ2-1; D perhaps matches TRBD1 (6 bases). The CDR3 has 15 amino acids. Germline CDR1 is MGHRA and CDR2 is YSYEKL. The V and J ends lost 2 bases and 2 bases respectively, with 10 bases between them. This CDR3 reads CASSQSRGTYNEQFF. In nucleotides, the CDR3 is TGCGCCAGCAGCCAATCCAGGGGAACCTACAATGAGCAGTTCTTC.

CDR3 nucleotide sequence: TGCAGCGGTGAGCTAGCGGAACAAGAGACCCAGTACTTC. It translates to CSGELAEQETQYF. The chain uses TRBV29-1 and TRBJ2-5, with 7 nucleotides matching TRBD2. The CDR3 consists of 13 residues. Germline CDR1 is SQVTM and CDR2 is ANQGSEA. V gave up 7 bases and J gave up 2 bases; unmatched junction bases: 7.

The CDR3 DNA sequence: TGCAGTGCTAGCCAGGATGGCTACACCTTC. Translation: CSASQDGYTF. This chain links TRBV20-1 with TRBJ1-2; no clear D. This CDR3 region has 10 residues. In germline, CDR1 is DFQATT, CDR2 SNEGSKA (reference sequence). V was shortened by 3 bases and J by 6 bases, with 5 bases between the two germline ends.

V is TRBV30 and J is TRBJ2-1, with 11 nucleotides matching TRBD2. CDR3 length: 17 residues. CDR1 is GTSNPN and CDR2 is SVGIG in the germline V gene (reference sequence). V shed 4 bases, J shed 1 base, and the junction held 9 bases outside the gene matches. CDR3 protein: CAWTSGRSLESYNEQFF. The CDR3 region has the DNA TGTGCCTGGACTAGCGGGAGGTCCCTAGAATCCTACAATGAGCAGTTCTTC.

There are a few counts of this clone. The gene calls are TRBV2 and TRBJ1-1; perhaps TRBD1 as D (6 bases). The germline V gene encodes CDR1 SNHLY and CDR2 FYNNEI. CDR3 size: 10 residues. V gave up 8 bases and J gave up 14 bases, with 15 bases separating them. CDR3: CASGGQQPFF. The CDR3 coding sequence is TGTGCCAGCGGTGGACAGCAGCCGTTCTTT.

This clone appeared once. This chain joins TRBV4-3 and TRBJ2-3; TRBD2 might be the D (5 bases). Germline loops: CDR1 LGHNA, CDR2 YSLEER. V was shortened by 4 bases and J by 0 bases, with 14 bases between the two germline ends. The CDR3 totals 16 residues. CDR3 nucleotides: TGCGCCAGCAGCCGAGTAACGGACTTTAGCACAGATACGCAGTATTTT. Translating it yields CASSRVTDFSTDTQYF.

V usage is TRBV18 and J usage is TRBJ1-3; 7 bases are a match to TRBD1. This CDR3 contains 15 residues. Germline V gene data show CDR1 as KGHSH and CDR2 as LQKENI. V lost 6 bases to trimming and J lost 3 bases; unmatched junction nucleotides: 8. The CDR3 sequence is CASSRNRGIGNTIYF. In DNA form, the CDR3 reads TGTGCCAGCTCCCGCAACAGGGGCATTGGAAACACCATATATTTT.

This chain uses TRBV5-5 with TRBJ2-5; TRBD2 might be the D (5 bases). V lost 0 bases and J lost 6, with 9 bases in between. The CDR3 totals 13 residues. CDR1 is SGHKS and CDR2 is YYEKEE in the germline V gene (reference sequence). CDR3 in DNA: TGTGCCAGCAGCTTGGTCGGGGAACAGACCCAGTACTTC. This gives the protein CASSLVGEQTQYF.

This clone showed up just once. The V gene is TRBV28, the J gene TRBJ1-2; D is possibly TRBD1 (5 bases). V was cut by 3 bases and J by 6 bases, with 8 bases left in between. Germline CDR1 is MDHEN and CDR2 is SYDVKM. This CDR3 is 12 amino acids long. The CDR3 region has the DNA TGTGCCAGCAGTTTTCCAGGGAATGGCTACACCTTC. Translation: CASSFPGNGYTF.

This clone was observed once. A junction end diverges from the germline sequence, so it may reflect a read error. CDR3 nucleotides: TGTGCCTTAGAGTTGGGCACAGGTACGCAGTATTTT. Residues: CALELGTGTQYF. J is TRBJ2-3 and V is TRBV30, with D perhaps matching TRBD1 (5 bases). In germline, CDR1 is GTSNPN, CDR2 SVGIG (reference sequence). This CDR3 has 12 residues.

The chain uses TRBV30 and TRBJ2-3; D call uncertain. Germline CDR1 and CDR2: GTSNPN and SVGIG (reference sequence). V was cut by 5 bases and J by 2 bases, with 5 bases left in between. CDR3 size: 11 residues. CDR3 in DNA: TGTGCCTGGGGAGTCACAGATACGCAGTATTTT. Residues: CAWGVTDTQYF.

The chain has TRBV23-1 and TRBJ2-7, with TRBD2 matching over 8 bases. TRBV23-1 is marked as an open reading frame, function uncertain. CDR3 length equals 15 residues. Trimming cost V 2 bases and J 3 bases; bases outside gene matches: 6. The CDR3 reads CASSQIPLADYEQYF. In DNA, the CDR3 is TGCGCCAGCAGTCAAATCCCACTAGCGGACTACGAGCAGTACTTC.

The rearrangement links TRBV4-2 to TRBJ2-1; TRBD2 agrees at 10 bases. The germline gives CDR1 LGHNA, CDR2 YNFKEQ. The CDR3 runs 16 residues. Trimming cost V 0 bases and J 4 bases; bases outside gene matches: 3. CDR3 sequence: CASSQEELAGYNEQFF. In nucleotides, the CDR3 is TGTGCCAGCAGCCAAGAAGAACTAGCGGGATACAATGAGCAGTTCTTC.

V usage is TRBV7-2 and J usage is TRBJ2-5, with TRBD2 matching over 8 bases. The DNA end is more similar to TRBJ2-7, so the J call may be wrong. Germline CDR1 reads SGHTA; CDR2 reads FQGNSA. The CDR3 is 15 residues long. CDR3 DNA sequence: TGTGCCAGCAGCTTAGGCTCGCGGACTAGCAGCGAGCAGTACTTC. As protein: CASSLGSRTSSEQYF.

The chain combines TRBV21-1 with TRBJ2-6. TRBV21-1 is labeled a pseudogene. CDR3 size: 18 residues. The CDR3 loop is CASSSLGTATPWANVLTF. In DNA, the CDR3 is TGTGCCAGCAGCTCCCTCGGGACGGCCACCCCCTGGGCCAACGTCCTGACTTTC.

In its sample, this clone was seen once. The chain links TRBV9 to TRBJ2-1; no clear D gene. Germline V gene sequence: CDR1 SGDLS, CDR2 YYNGEE. Trimming took 4 bases from V and 7 from J, leaving 12 bases between them. This CDR3 has 13 amino acids. CDR3 loop: CASSPRPANEQFF. The CDR3 nucleotides read TGTGCCAGCAGCCCAAGACCCGCGAATGAGCAGTTCTTC.

This chain links TRBV30 with TRBJ2-1; 10 bases fit TRBD2. Trimming took 1 base from V and 7 from J; bases not matched to a gene: 4. The germline V gene encodes CDR1 GTSNPN and CDR2 SVGIG (reference sequence). This CDR3 contains 14 residues. The CDR3 reads CAWSGLAGLNEQFF. Written as DNA, the CDR3 is TGTGCCTGGAGTGGACTAGCGGGTCTGAATGAGCAGTTCTTC.